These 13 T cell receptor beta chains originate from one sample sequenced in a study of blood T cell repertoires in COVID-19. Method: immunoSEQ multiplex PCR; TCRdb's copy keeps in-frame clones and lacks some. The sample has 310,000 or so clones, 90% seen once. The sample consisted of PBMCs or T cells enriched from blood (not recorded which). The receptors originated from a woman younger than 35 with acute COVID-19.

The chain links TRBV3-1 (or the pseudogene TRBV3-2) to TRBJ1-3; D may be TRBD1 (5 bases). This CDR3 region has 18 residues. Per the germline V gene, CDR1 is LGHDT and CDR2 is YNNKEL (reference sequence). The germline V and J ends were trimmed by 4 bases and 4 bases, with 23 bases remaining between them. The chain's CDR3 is CASSPTRGLGRPGNTIYF. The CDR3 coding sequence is TGTGCCAGCAGCCCTACGCGGGGGTTGGGCAGGCCAGGAAACACCATATATTTT.

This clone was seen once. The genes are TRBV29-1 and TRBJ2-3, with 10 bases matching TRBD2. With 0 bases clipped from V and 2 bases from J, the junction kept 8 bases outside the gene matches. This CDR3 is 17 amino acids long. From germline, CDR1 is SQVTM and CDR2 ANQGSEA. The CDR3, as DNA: TGCAGCGTTGAAGATTCTTCTAGCGGGAGAGTCACAGATACGCAGTATTTT. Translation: CSVEDSSSGRVTDTQYF.

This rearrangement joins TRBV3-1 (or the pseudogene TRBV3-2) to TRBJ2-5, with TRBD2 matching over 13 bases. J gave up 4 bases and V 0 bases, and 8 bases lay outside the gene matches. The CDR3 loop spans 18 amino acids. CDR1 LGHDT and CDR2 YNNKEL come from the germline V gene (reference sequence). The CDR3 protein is CASSQDVATSGGGETQYF. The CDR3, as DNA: TGTGCCAGCAGCCAAGATGTGGCCACTAGCGGGGGGGGAGAGACCCAGTACTTC.

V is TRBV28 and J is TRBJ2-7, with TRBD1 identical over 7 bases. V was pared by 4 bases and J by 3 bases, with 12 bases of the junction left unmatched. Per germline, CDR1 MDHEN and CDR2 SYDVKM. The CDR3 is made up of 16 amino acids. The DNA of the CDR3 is TGTGCCAGCAGTTCCCACCCGGGACAGACGATCTACGAGCAGTACTTC. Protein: CASSSHPGQTIYEQYF.

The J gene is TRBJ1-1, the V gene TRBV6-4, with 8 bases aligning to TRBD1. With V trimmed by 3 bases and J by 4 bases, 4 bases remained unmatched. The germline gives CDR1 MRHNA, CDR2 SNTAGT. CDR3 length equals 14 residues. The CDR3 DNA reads TGTGCCAGCAGTGAACAGGGGGATGGCACTGAAGCTTTCTTT. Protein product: CASSEQGDGTEAFF.

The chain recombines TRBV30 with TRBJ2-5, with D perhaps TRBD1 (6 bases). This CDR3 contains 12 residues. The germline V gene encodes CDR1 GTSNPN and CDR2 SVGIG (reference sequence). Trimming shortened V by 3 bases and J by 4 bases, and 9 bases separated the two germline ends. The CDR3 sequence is CAWSATGETQYF. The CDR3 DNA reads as TGTGCCTGGAGCGCGACAGGAGAGACCCAGTACTTC.

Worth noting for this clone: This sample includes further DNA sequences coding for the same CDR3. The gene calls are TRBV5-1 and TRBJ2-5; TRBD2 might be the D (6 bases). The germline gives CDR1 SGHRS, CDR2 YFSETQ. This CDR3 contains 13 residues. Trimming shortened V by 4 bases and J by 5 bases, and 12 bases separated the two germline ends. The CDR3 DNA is TGCGCCAGCAGCCAAGGGGCGGGGGAGACCCAGTACTTC. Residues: CASSQGAGETQYF.

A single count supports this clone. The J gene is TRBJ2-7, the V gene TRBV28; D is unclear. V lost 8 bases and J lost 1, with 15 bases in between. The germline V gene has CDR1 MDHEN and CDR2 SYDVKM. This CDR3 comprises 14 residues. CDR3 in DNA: TGTGCCAGCTCCATACACGCCCGATCCTACGAGCAGTACTTC. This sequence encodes CASSIHARSYEQYF.

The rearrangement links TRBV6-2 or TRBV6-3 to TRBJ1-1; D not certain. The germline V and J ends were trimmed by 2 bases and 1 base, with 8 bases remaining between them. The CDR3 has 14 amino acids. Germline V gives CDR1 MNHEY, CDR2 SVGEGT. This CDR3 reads CASSYLAGNTEAFF. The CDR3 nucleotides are TGTGCCAGCAGTTACCTGGCAGGGAACACTGAAGCTTTCTTT.

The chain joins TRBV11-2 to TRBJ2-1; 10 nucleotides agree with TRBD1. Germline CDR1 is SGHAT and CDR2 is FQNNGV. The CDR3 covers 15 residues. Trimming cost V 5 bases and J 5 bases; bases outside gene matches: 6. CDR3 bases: TGTGCCAGCAGCCCCGGGACAGGGGACCACAATGAGCAGTTCTTC. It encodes CASSPGTGDHNEQFF.

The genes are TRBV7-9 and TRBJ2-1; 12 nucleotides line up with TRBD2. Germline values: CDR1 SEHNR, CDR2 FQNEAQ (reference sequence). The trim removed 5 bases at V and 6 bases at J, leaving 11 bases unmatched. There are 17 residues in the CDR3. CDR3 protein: CASSLFGTSGWVNEQFF. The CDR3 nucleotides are TGTGCCAGCAGCCTGTTCGGGACTAGCGGGTGGGTCAATGAGCAGTTCTTC.

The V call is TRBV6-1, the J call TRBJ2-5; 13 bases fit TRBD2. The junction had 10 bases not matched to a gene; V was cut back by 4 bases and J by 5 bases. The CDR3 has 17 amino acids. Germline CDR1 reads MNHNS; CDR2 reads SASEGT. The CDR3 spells CASSARTSGSGGETQYF. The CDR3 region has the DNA TGTGCCAGCAGTGCCCGGACTAGCGGGAGTGGGGGGGAGACCCAGTACTTC.

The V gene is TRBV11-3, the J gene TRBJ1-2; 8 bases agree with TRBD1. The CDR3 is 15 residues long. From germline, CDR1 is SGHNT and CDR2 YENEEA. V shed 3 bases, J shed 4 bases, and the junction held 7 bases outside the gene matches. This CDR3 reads CASSFTGGKGYGYTF. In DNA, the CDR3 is TGTGCCAGCAGCTTCACAGGGGGGAAAGGCTATGGCTACACCTTC.